The 8 T cell receptor beta chains below all came from one sample that was sequenced in a study of T cells after posttransplantation cyclophosphamide. Treatment was busulfan-fludarabine conditioning, a marrow graft, and cyclophosphamide on days +3 and +4. Only in-frame clones appear in the TCRdb table, and some are missing; sequencing was by immunoSEQ multiplex PCR. This sample carries 10,000 or so clones, about 85% of them seen once, and the ten largest clones take about 16%. The specimen was PBMCs, collected 1,700 to 2,000 days after allogeneic stem cell transplant with posttransplant cyclophosphamide. The receptors originated from a female patient in her fifties who received an allogeneic stem cell transplant from a related donor, was CMV-positive, and had no GVHD. Some T cells may be supplied by the graft donor.

The chain couples TRBV9 to TRBJ2-2; 7 positions match TRBD1. Germline V CDR1 and CDR2: SGDLS, YYNGEE. CDR3 size: 16 residues. V was pared by 3 bases and J by 7 bases, with 12 bases of the junction left unmatched. The CDR3 sequence: CASSGILTGFYGELFF. The CDR3 DNA reads as TGTGCCAGCAGCGGGATCCTGACAGGGTTTTACGGGGAGCTGTTTTTT.

This rearrangement joins TRBV5-4 to TRBJ2-7; 8 positions match TRBD2. This CDR3 has 15 amino acids. V lost 4 bases and J lost 7; bases outside the gene matches: 13. Per the germline V gene, CDR1 is SGHNT and CDR2 is YYREEE (reference sequence). CDR3 DNA sequence: TGTGCCAGCAGCCGGACTAGCAAACCTGAAAGGGAGCAGTACTTC. This translates into CASSRTSKPEREQYF.

This clone was counted once. The V and J genes are TRBV18 and TRBJ1-1; 7 bases agree with TRBD1. Germline V lookup: CDR1 KGHSH, CDR2 LQKENI. J lost 7 bases, V lost 3 bases, and 11 bases had no gene match. This CDR3 has 15 residues. Here the CDR3 reads CASSPRQGGGVEAFF. In DNA, the CDR3 is TGTGCCAGCTCACCCAGACAGGGTGGAGGGGTTGAAGCTTTCTTT.

This sequence joins TRBV9 and TRBJ2-7; 7 nucleotides line up with TRBD2. V lost 2 bases, J lost 0 bases, and 2 bases stayed unmatched. CDR1 SGDLS and CDR2 YYNGEE come from the germline V gene. This CDR3 comprises 14 residues. CDR3 sequence (DNA): TGTGCCAGCAGCGTCAGCGGGGTCTCCTACGAGCAGTACTTC. Translation: CASSVSGVSYEQYF. Full variable domain (rest looked up from reference TRBV9 and TRBJ2-7): DSGVTQTPKHLITATGQRVTLRCSPRSGDLSVYWYQQSLDQGLQFLIQYYNGEERAKGNILERFSAQQFPDLHSELNLSSLELGDSALYFCASSVSGVSYEQYFGPGTRLTVT.

The V and J genes are TRBV18 and TRBJ1-5; D is uncertain. The CDR3 contains 16 residues. V lost 2 bases, J lost 0 bases, and 11 bases lay in between. From germline, CDR1 is KGHSH and CDR2 LQKENI. CDR3: CASSPLRIYSNQPQHF. CDR3 bases: TGTGCCAGCTCACCATTGCGGATATATAGCAATCAGCCCCAGCATTTT.

The CDR3 coding sequence is TGTGCCAGCAGCGACGGAGATCAGCCCCAGCATTTT. This gives the protein CASSDGDQPQHF. The chain combines TRBV11-2 with TRBJ1-5; D is unresolved. Germline V gene data show CDR1 as SGHAT and CDR2 as FQNNGV. The CDR3 runs to 12 residues. Trimming left V 5 bases short and J 5 bases short, with 7 bases between. The full variable domain, rest sourced from reference TRBV11-2 and TRBJ1-5, is EAGVAQSPRYKIIEKRQSVAFWCNPISGHATLYWYQQILGQGPKLLIQFQNNGVVDDSQLPKDRFSAERLKGVDSTLKIQPAKLEDSAVYLCASSDGDQPQHFGDGTRLSIL.

CDR3 nucleotides: TGTGCCACCCTTCGGACAGGGGGCGGGGAGCAGTACTTC. This sequence encodes CATLRTGGGEQYF. The V and J genes are TRBV2 and TRBJ2-7; TRBD1 matches 11 bases. Germline trimming cut 10 bases from V and 7 bases from J; bases unmatched to any gene: 9. Germline V CDR1 and CDR2: SNHLY, FYNNEI. This CDR3 is built from 13 residues.

This clone was seen a handful of times. V and J are TRBV5-5 and TRBJ2-5; 12 positions agree with TRBD2. The CDR3 runs 15 residues. The J segment lost 3 bases and the V segment lost 0 bases, leaving 0 bases of the junction unmatched. Germline V gene data show CDR1 as SGHKS and CDR2 as YYEKEE (reference sequence). CDR3: CASSLGLAGEETQYF. CDR3 DNA: TGTGCCAGCAGCTTGGGACTAGCGGGAGAAGAGACCCAGTACTTC.